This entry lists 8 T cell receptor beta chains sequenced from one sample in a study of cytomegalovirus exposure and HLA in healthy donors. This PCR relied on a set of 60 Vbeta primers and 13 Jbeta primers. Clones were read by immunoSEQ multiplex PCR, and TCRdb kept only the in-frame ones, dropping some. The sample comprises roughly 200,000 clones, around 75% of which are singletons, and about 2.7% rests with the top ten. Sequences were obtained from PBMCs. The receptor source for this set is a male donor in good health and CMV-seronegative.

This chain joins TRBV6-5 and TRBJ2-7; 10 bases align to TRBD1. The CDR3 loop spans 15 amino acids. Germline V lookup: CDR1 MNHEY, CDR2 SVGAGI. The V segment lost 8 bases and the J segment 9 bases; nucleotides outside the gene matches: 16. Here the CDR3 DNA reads TGTGCCAGCCGGAGGGGGACAGGGGCCCCCATGGGGCAGTACTTC. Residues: CASRRGTGAPMGQYF.

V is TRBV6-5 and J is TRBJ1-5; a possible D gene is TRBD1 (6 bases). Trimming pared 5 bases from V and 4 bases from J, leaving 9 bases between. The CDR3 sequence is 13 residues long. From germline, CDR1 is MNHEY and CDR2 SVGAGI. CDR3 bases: TGTGCCAGCAGTCCTGACAGGAATCAGCCCCAGCATTTT. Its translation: CASSPDRNQPQHF.

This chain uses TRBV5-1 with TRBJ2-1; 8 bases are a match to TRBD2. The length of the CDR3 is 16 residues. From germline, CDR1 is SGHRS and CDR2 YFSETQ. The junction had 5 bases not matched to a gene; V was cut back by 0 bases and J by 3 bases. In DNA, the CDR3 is TGCGCCAGCAGCTTGGAGAGCGGGAGAGTCTACAATGAGCAGTTCTTC. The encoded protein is CASSLESGRVYNEQFF.

The CDR3 protein is CASSQVLRAEETQYF. CDR3 in DNA: TGCGCCAGCAGCCAAGTGCTCAGGGCAGAAGAGACCCAGTACTTC. The chain is built from TRBV4-1 and TRBJ2-5, with D maybe TRBD1 (5 bases). V was clipped by 1 base and J by 3 bases, with 12 bases between them. Germline CDR1 reads MGHRA; CDR2 reads YSYEKL. This CDR3 is 15 amino acids long.

The CDR3 DNA follows: TGTGCCAGCAGTCCCCAGGCGGGAGGCACAGATACGCAGTATTTT. Amino acid sequence: CASSPQAGGTDTQYF. The chain employs TRBV28 and TRBJ2-3, with 7 bases that match TRBD2. Trimming removed 5 bases from V and 1 base from J; junction bases left unmatched: 6. The CDR3 extends over 15 amino acids. The germline V gene has CDR1 MDHEN and CDR2 SYDVKM.

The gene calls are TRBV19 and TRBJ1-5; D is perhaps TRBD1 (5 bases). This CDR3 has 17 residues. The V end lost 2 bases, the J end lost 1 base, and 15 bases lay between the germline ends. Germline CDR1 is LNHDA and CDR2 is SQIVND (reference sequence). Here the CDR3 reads CASSIMGRVSSNQPQHF. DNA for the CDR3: TGTGCCAGTAGTATAATGGGCAGGGTCTCGAGCAATCAGCCCCAGCATTTT.

The CDR3 nucleotides read TGTGCCAGCGGGGCGGGAGTGGATGAGCAGTTCTTC. It encodes CASGAGVDEQFF. V and J are TRBV28 and TRBJ2-1; 7 bases are shared with TRBD2. The CDR3 runs 12 residues. In germline, CDR1 is MDHEN, CDR2 SYDVKM. The V segment lost 8 bases and the J segment 8 bases; nucleotides outside the gene matches: 6.

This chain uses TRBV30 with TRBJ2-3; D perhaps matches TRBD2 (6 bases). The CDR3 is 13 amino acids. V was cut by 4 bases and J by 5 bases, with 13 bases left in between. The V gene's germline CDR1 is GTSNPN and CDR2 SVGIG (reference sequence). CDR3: CAWTQGGGDTQYF. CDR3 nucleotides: TGTGCCTGGACCCAGGGAGGTGGAGATACGCAGTATTTT. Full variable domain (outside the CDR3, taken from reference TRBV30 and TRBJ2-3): SQTIHQWPATLVQPVGSPLSLECTVEGTSNPNLYWYRQAAGRGLQLLFYSVGIGQISSEVPQNLSASRPQDRQFILSSKKLLLSDSGFYLCAWTQGGGDTQYFGPGTRLTVL.